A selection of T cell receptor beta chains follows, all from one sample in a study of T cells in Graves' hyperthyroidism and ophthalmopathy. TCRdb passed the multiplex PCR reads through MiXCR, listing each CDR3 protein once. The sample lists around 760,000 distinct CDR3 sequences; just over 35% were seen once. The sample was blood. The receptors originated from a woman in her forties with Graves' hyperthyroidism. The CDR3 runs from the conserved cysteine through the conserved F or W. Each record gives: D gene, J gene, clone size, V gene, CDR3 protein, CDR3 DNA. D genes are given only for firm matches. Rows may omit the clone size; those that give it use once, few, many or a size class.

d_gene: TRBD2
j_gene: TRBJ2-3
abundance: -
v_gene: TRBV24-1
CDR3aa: CATSDFLAGGLTDTQYF
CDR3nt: TGTGCCACCAGTGATTTCTTAGCGGGGGGATTAACAGATACGCAGTATTTT

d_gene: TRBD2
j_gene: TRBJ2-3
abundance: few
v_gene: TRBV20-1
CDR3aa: CSARVGGADTQYF
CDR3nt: TGCAGTGCTAGAGTTGGGGGGGCAGATACGCAGTATTTT

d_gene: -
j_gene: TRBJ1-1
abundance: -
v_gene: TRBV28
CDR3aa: CASRTGSTMNTEAFF
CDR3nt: TGTGCCAGCAGGACAGGCTCGACTATGAACACTGAAGCTTTCTTT

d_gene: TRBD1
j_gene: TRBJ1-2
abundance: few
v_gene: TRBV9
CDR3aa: CASSQMTGAGYGYTF
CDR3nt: TGTGCCAGCAGCCAAATGACAGGGGCAGGCTATGGCTACACCTTC

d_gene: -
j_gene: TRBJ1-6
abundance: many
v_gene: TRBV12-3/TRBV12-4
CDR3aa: CASSPQEGVSPLHF
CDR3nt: TGTGCCAGCAGCCCTCAGGAGGGAGTCTCACCCCTCCACTTT

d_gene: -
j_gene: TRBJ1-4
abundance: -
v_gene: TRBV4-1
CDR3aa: CASSQLQGRRGEKLFF
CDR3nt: TGCGCCAGCAGCCAACTTCAGGGACGAAGGGGTGAAAAACTGTTTTTT

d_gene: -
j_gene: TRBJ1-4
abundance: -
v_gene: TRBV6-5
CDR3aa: CASSYGRTNEKLFF
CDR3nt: TGTGCCAGCAGTTATGGACGAACTAATGAAAAACTGTTTTTT

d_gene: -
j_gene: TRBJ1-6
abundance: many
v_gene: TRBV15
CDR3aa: CATSRLLGLNNSPLHF
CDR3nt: TGTGCCACCAGCAGACTTCTCGGACTGAATAATTCACCCCTCCACTTT

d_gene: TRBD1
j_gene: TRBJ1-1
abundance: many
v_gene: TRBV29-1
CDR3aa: CSAEEGADTEAFF
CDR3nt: TGCAGCGCCGAGGAGGGGGCGGACACTGAAGCTTTCTTT

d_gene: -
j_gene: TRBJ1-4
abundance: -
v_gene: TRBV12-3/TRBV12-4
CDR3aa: CASSLGRNEKLFF
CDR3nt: TGTGCCAGCAGTTTGGGGCGTAATGAAAAACTGTTTTTT

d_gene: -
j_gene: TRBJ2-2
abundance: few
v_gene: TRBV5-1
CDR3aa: CASSLVENTGELFF
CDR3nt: TGCGCCAGCAGCCTCGTGGAGAACACCGGGGAGCTGTTTTTT

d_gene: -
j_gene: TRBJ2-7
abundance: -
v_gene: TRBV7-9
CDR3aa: CASSLVGGTYEQYF
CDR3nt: TGTGCCAGCAGCTTGGTCGGGGGTACCTACGAGCAGTACTTC

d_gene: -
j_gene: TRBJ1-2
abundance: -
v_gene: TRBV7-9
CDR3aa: CASSLGRAAGGYTF
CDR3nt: TGTGCCAGCAGCTTAGGGCGGGCCGCTGGTGGCTACACCTTC

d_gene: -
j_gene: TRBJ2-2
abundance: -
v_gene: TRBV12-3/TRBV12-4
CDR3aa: CASSPVVGFGEQFF
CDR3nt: TGTGCCAGCAGCCCCGTTGTAGGGTTTGGTGAGCAGTTTTTT

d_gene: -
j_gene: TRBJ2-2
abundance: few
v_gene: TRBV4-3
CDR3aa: CASSQGGQHNTGELFF
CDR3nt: TGCGCCAGCAGCCAAGGAGGGCAGCATAACACCGGGGAGCTGTTTTTT

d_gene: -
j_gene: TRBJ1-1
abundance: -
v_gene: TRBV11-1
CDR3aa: CASSSRLFAGPLDTEAFF
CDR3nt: TGTGCCAGCAGCTCGCGCCTGTTTGCTGGTCCTTTGGACACTGAAGCTTTCTTT

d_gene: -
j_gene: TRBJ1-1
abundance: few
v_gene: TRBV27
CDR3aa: CASSPLGRGSNTEAFF
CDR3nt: TGTGCCAGCAGTCCCTTAGGAAGGGGCTCGAACACTGAAGCTTTCTTT

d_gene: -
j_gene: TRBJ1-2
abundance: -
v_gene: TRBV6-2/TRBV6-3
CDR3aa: CASSSLGAKSYYGYTF
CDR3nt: TGTGCCAGCAGTTCCCTGGGAGCCAAAAGTTACTATGGCTACACCTTC

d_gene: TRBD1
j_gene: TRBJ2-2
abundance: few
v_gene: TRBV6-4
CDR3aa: CASSEAGGTGELFF
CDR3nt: TGTGCCAGCAGTGAGGCAGGGGGCACCGGGGAGCTGTTTTTT

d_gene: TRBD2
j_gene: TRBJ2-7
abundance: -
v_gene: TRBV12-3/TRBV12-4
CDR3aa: CASSLLAGRAYEQYF
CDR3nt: TGTGCCAGCAGTTTATTGGCCGGGAGGGCCTACGAGCAGTACTTC

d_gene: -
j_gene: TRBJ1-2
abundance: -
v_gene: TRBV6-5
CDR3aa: CASSYGGRVDGYTF
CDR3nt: TGTGCCAGCAGTTACGGCGGCAGGGTGGATGGCTACACCTTC

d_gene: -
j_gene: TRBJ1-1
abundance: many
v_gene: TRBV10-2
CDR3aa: CASGVRGTRAEAFF
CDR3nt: TGCGCCAGCGGGGTAAGGGGGACCAGGGCTGAAGCTTTCTTT

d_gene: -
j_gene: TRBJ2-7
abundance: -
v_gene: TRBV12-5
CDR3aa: CASGLATGPSSYEQYF
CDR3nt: TGTGCTAGTGGTTTGGCGACAGGACCGAGCTCCTACGAGCAGTACTTC

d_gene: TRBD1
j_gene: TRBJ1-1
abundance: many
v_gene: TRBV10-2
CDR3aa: CAGRPGQGRRTEAFF
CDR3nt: TGCGCCGGCCGACCGGGACAGGGGCGTAGGACTGAAGCTTTCTTT

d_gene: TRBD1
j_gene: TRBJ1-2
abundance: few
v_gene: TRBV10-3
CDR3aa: CAIRASDRAVGYTF
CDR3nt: TGTGCCATCAGAGCCTCGGACAGGGCCGTAGGCTACACCTTC

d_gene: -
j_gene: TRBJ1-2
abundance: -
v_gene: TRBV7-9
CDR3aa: CASSPGTSNGYTF
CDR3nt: TGTGCCAGCAGCCCCGGGACATCAAATGGCTACACCTTC

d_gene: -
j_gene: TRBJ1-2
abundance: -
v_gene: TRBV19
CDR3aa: CASSPTRWGSYGYTF
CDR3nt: TGTGCCAGTAGTCCAACTCGGTGGGGTAGCTATGGCTACACCTTC

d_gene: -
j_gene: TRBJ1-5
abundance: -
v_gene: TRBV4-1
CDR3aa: CASSPTGSGEQPQHF
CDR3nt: TGCGCCAGCAGCCCAACAGGGTCGGGCGAGCAGCCCCAGCATTTT

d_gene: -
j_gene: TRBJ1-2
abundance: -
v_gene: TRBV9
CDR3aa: CASSAGVRSSEGYTF
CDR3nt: TGTGCCAGCAGCGCAGGGGTTCGGTCCTCCGAAGGCTACACCTTC

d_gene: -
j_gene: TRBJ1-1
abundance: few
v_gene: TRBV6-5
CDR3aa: CASRMGPLQVNTEAFF
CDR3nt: TGTGCCAGTAGAATGGGACCCCTCCAAGTGAACACTGAAGCTTTCTTT

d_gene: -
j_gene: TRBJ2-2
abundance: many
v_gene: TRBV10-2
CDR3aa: CASSELVGAVNTGELFF
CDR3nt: TGCGCCAGCAGTGAGTTGGTGGGGGCAGTGAACACCGGGGAGCTGTTTTTT

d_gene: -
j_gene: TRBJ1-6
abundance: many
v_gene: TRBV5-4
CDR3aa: CASTGGPGHSPLHF
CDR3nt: TGTGCCAGCACCGGCGGGCCGGGGCATTCACCCCTCCACTTT

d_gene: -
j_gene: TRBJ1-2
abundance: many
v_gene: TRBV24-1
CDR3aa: CATSDWTANGYTF
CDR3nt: TGTGCCACCAGTGATTGGACGGCCAATGGCTACACCTTC

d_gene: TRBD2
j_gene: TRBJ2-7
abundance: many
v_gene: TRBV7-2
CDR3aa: CASSPSGSSYEQYF
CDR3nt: TGTGCCAGCAGCCCTAGCGGGAGCTCCTACGAGCAGTACTTC

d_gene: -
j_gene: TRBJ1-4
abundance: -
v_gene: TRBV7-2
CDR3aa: CASSFDTVTTNEKLFF
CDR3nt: TGTGCCAGCAGCTTTGATACAGTAACTACTAATGAAAAACTGTTTTTT

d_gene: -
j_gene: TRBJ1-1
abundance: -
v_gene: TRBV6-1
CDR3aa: CASSEFRADTTEAFF
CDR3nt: TGTGCCAGCAGTGAATTCCGGGCAGATACCACTGAAGCTTTCTTT

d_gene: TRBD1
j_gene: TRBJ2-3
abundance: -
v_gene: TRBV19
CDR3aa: CASSIRQGNTDTQYF
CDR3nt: TGTGCCAGTAGTATTCGACAGGGAAACACAGATACGCAGTATTTT

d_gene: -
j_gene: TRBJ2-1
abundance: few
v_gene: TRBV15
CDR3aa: CATNGDVGNEQFF
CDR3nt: TGTGCCACCAACGGGGATGTGGGCAATGAGCAGTTCTTC

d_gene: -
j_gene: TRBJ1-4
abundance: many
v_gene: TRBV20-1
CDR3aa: CSASPGGGLGEKLFF
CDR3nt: TGCAGTGCTAGCCCCGGCGGGGGGTTAGGCGAAAAACTGTTTTTT

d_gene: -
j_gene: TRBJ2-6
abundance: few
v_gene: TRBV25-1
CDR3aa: CASSLGGARYSSGANVLTF
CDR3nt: TGTGCCAGCAGTTTAGGGGGGGCGCGGTATAGCTCTGGGGCCAACGTCCTGACTTTC

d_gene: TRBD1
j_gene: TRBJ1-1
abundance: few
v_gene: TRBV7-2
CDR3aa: CASSYFEGAAFF
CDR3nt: TGTGCCAGCAGCTACTTTGAGGGGGCGGCTTTCTTT

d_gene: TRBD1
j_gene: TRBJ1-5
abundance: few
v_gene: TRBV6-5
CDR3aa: CASSYSRTGGLQPQHF
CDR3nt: TGTGCCAGCAGTTATTCGAGGACAGGGGGCCTTCAGCCCCAGCATTTT

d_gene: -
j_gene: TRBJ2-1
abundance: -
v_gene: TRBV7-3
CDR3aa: CASSMAEQQFF
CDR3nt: TGTGCCAGCAGCATGGCGGAACAGCAGTTCTTC

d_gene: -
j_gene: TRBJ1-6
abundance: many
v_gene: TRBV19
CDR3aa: CASSILDSPLHF
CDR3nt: TGTGCCAGTAGTATTCTGGATTCACCCCTCCACTTT

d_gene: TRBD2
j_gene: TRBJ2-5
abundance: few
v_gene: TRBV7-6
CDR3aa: CASSPGLATPRKSTQYF
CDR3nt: TGTGCCAGCAGCCCGGGACTAGCGACCCCTCGGAAAAGTACCCAGTACTTC

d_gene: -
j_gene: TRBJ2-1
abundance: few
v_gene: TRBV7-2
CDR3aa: CASSSYGSSYNEQFF
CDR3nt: TGTGCCAGCAGTTCGTACGGGAGCTCCTACAATGAGCAGTTCTTC

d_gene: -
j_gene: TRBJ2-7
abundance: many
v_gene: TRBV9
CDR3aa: CASSVRGIPYEQYF
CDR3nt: TGTGCCAGCAGCGTACGGGGGATTCCCTACGAGCAGTACTTC

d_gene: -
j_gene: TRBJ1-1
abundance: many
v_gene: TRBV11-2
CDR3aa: CASSPLRGRSEAFF
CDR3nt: TGTGCCAGCAGCCCACTACGGGGTCGGTCTGAAGCTTTCTTT